This TCR beta chain came from a study of cytomegalovirus exposure and HLA in healthy donors. Primers for the PCR totalled 60 Vbeta and 13 Jbeta. Generated by immunoSEQ multiplex PCR, the TCRdb table keeps only in-frame clones and is missing some. This table has more than 200,000 clones, approximately 79% appearing once. The CDR3 has 11 amino acids. Losses at the gene ends were 8 bases for V and 11 bases for J; bases not matched to a gene: 7. Per the germline V gene, CDR1 is SEHNR and CDR2 is FQNEAQ (reference sequence). Unrecorded immune exposures were likely, despite nominal health at sampling. Only one count was recorded for this clone. Its antigen is unknown. Study conclusions and caveats: Per published reports, the classifier diagnosed cytomegalovirus status with high specificity and sensitivity. CMV antigen specificity was confirmed in vitro for three CMV-associated chains. Accurate prediction of most subjects' HLA-A and HLA-B alleles from TCR beta sequences was reported.

The source of this sequence is a male donor in good health and CMV-seronegative. Material for sequencing was PBMCs. The chain recombines TRBV7-9 with TRBJ1-1; 8 positions agree with TRBD1. This CDR3 is CASQQGDGAFF. The CDR3 DNA reads TGTGCCAGCCAACAGGGGGACGGCGCTTTCTTT.